This T cell receptor (beta chain) was profiled in a study of blood T cell repertoires in COVID-19. Overall study: Samples of COVID-19 (acute and convalescent) were obtained from the United States, Italy and Spain. PBMCs, B-cell-depleted T cells, or T cells provided the cDNA or gDNA that made up the material.

Authors' analysis steps: Cell counts per sample came from amplifying reference gene primers. Assay: immunoSEQ multiplex PCR; the TCRdb copy retains only in-frame clones and omits some. D and trimming come from the DNA, and the V and J calls and clone size come from that table. The table shows around 380,000 clones, with roughly 80% occurring only once. The clonotype originates from a human donor with acute or convalescent COVID-19. The donor label of this sample is uncertain. Input material: peripheral blood.

The CDR3: CASSRLAGYNEQFF. CDR3 nucleotide sequence: TGTGCCAGCAGTCGACTAGCAGGCTACAATGAGCAGTTCTTC. The chain carries TRBV7-8 and TRBJ2-1; 7 nucleotides align to TRBD2. Trimming at V came to 6 bases and at J to 3 bases, leaving 5 bases not matched to a gene. The CDR3 is made up of 14 amino acids. Looked up from germline, CDR1 is SGHVS and CDR2 is FQNEAQ.